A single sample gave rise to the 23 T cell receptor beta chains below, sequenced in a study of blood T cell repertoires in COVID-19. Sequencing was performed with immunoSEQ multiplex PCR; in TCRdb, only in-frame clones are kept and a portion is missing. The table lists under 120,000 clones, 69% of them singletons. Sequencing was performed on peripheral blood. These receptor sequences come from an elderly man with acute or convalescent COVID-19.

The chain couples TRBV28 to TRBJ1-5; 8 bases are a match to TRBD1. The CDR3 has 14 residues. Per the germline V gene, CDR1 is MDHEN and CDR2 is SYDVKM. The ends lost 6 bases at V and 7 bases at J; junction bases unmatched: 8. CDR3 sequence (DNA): TGTGCCAGCAGCCTTCTCCAGGGGGCGCAGCCCCAGCATTTT. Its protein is CASSLLQGAQPQHF.

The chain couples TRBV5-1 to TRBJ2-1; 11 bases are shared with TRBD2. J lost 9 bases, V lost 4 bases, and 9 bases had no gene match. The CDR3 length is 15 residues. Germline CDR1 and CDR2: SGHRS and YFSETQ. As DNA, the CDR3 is TGCGCCAGCAGCCCTTCAACTAGCGGGAGTAGTGAGCAGTTCTTC. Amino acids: CASSPSTSGSSEQFF.

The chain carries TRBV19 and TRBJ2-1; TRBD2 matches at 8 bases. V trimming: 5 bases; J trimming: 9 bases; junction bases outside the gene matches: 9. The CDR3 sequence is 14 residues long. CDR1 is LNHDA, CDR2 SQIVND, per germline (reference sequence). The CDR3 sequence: CASSLQESGSEQFF. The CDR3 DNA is TGTGCCAGTAGTCTTCAAGAAAGCGGGAGTGAGCAGTTCTTC.

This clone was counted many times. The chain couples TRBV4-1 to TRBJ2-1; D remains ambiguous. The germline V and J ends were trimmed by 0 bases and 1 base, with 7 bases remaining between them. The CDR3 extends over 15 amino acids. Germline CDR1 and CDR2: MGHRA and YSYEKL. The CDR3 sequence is CASSQEENSYNEQFF. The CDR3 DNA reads TGCGCCAGCAGCCAAGAGGAGAATTCCTACAATGAGCAGTTCTTC.

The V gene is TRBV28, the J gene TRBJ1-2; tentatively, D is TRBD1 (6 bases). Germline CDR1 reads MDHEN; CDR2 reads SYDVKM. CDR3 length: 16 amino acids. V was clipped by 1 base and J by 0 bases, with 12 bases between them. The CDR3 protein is CASSLLGALANYGYTF. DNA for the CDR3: TGTGCCAGCAGTTTATTGGGGGCGTTAGCTAACTATGGCTACACCTTC.

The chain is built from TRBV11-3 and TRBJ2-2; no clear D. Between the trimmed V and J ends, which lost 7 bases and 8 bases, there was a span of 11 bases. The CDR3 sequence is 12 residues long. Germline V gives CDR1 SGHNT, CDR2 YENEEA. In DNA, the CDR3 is TGTGCCAGCACTTCGGGTGCGGGGGAGCTGTTTTTT. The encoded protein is CASTSGAGELFF.

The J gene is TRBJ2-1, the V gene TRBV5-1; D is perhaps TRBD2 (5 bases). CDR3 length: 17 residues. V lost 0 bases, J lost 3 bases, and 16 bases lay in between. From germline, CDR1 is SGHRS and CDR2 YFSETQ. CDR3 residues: CASSLGFSTRFYNEQFF. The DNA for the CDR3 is TGCGCCAGCAGCTTGGGTTTTAGTACTAGATTCTACAATGAGCAGTTCTTC.

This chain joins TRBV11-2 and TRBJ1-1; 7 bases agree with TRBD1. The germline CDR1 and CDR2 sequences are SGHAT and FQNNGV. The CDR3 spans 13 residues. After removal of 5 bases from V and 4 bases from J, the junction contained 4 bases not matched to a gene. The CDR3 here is CASSTRQGTEAFF. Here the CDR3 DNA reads TGTGCCAGCAGCACCCGACAGGGCACTGAAGCTTTCTTT.

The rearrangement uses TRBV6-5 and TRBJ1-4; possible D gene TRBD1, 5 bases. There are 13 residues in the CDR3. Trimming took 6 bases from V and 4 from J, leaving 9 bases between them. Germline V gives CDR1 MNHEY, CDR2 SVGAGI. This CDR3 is CASSRVGNEKLFF. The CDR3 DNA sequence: TGTGCCAGCAGCAGGGTTGGTAATGAAAAACTGTTTTTT.

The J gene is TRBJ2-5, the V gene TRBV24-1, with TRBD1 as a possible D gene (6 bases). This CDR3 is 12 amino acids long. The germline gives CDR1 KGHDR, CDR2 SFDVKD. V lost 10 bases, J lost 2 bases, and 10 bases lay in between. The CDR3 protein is CATAGVQETQYF. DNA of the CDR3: TGTGCCACAGCAGGGGTACAAGAGACCCAGTACTTC.

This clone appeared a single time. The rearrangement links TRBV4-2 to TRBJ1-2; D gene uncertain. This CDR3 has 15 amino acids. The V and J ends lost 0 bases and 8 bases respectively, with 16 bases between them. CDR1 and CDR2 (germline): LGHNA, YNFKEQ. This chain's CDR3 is CASSQDRGAYRGYTF. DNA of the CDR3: TGTGCCAGCAGCCAAGACCGGGGTGCCTACCGAGGCTACACCTTC.

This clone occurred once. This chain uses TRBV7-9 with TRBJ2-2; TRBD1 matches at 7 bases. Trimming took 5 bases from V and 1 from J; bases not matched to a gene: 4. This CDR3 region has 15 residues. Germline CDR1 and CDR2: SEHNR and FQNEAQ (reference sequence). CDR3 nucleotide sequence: TGTGCCAGCAGCGGTGACAGGGTGAACACCGGGGAGCTGTTTTTT. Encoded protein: CASSGDRVNTGELFF.

CDR3 coding DNA: TGTGCCAGCAGTTTGAGGACAGGGGGCCCCACCTCCTACAATGAGCAGTTCTTC. Protein product: CASSLRTGGPTSYNEQFF. This rearrangement joins TRBV7-2 to TRBJ2-1; 11 nucleotides line up with TRBD1. Germline CDR1 reads SGHTA; CDR2 reads FQGNSA. V lost 6 bases, J lost 0 bases, and 10 bases stayed unmatched. The CDR3 is 18 amino acids.

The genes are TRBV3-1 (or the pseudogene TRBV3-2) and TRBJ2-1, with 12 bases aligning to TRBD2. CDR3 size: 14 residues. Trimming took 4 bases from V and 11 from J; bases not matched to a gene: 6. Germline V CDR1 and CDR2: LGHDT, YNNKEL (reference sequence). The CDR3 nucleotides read TGTGCCAGCAGCCCGGGACTAGCGGGCCTCCAGCAGTTCTTC. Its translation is CASSPGLAGLQQFF.

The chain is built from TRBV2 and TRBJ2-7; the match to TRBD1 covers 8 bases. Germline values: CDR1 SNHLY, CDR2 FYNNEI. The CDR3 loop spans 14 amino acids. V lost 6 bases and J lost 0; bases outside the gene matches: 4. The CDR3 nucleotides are TGTGCCAGCAGAAAGGGACAGGTCTCCTACGAGCAGTACTTC. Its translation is CASRKGQVSYEQYF.

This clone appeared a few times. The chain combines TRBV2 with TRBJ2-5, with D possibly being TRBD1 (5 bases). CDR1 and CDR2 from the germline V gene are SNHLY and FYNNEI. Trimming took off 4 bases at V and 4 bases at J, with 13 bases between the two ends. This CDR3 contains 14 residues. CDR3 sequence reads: CASSARPGRETQYF. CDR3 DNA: TGTGCCAGCAGTGCTCGGCCAGGGCGAGAGACCCAGTACTTC.

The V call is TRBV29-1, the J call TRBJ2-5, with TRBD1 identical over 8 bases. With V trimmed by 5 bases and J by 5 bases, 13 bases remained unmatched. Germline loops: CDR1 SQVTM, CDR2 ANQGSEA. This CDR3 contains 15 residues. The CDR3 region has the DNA TGCAGCGTTCTACCGACAGGGGCCGACGGGGAGACCCAGTACTTC. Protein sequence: CSVLPTGADGETQYF. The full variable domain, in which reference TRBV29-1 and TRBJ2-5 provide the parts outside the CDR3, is SAVISQKPSRDICQRGTSLTIQCQVDSQVTMMFWYRQQPGQSLTLIATANQGSEATYESGFVIDKFPISRPNLTFSTLTVSNMSPEDSSIYLCSVLPTGADGETQYFGPGTRLLVL.

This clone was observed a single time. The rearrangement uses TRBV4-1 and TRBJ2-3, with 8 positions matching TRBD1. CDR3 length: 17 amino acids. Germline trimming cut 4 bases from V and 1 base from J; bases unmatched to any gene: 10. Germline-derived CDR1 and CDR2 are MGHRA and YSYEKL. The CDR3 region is CASSRSRPGQGTDTQYF. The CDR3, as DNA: TGCGCCAGCAGCCGATCTAGGCCGGGACAGGGCACAGATACGCAGTATTTT.

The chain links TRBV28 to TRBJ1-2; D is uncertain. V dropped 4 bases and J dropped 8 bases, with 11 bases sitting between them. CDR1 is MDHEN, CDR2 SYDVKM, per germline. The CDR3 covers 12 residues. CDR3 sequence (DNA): TGTGCCAGCAGTTCACAGAGATTCGGCTACACCTTC. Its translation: CASSSQRFGYTF.

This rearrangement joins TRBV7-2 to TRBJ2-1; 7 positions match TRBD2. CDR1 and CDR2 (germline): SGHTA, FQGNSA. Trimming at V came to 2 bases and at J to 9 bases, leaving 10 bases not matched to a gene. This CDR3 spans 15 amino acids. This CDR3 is CASSLQPAGKTEQFF. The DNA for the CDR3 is TGTGCCAGCAGCTTACAGCCAGCGGGAAAGACTGAGCAGTTCTTC.

The CDR3 nucleotides are TGTGCCAGCGGGGGACTAGCGGGAGCAGGAGAGCAGTTCTTC. It specifies CASGGLAGAGEQFF. V gene TRBV2 combines with J gene TRBJ2-1; TRBD2 aligns across 14 bases. The CDR3 has 14 residues. The ends lost 8 bases at V and 10 bases at J; junction bases unmatched: 7. The germline V gene encodes CDR1 SNHLY and CDR2 FYNNEI.

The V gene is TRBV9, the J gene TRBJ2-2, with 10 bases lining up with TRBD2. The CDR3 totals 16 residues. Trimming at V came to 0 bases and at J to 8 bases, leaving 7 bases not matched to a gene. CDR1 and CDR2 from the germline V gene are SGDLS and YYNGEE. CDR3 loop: CASSVGAGGPAGELFF. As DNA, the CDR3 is TGTGCCAGCAGCGTAGGAGCGGGAGGGCCAGCTGGGGAGCTGTTTTTT.

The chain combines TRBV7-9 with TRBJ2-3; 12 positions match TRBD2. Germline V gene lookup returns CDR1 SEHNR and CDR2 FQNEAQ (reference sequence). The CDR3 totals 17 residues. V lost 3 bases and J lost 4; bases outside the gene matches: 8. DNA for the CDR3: TGTGCCAGCAGCTTCACCCCTAGCGGGAGGGGGGCAGATACGCAGTATTTT. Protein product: CASSFTPSGRGADTQYF.